What follows is one TCR beta chain and its context. Antigen unknown. The germline gives CDR1 KGHSH, CDR2 LQKENI. This CDR3 comprises 17 residues. Trimming pared 1 base from V and 0 bases from J, leaving 14 bases between. These data are taken from a study of beta chain features in type 1 diabetes. The sequenced template was cDNA made from the entire isolated RNA. Generated by immunoSEQ multiplex PCR, the TCRdb table keeps only in-frame clones and is missing some. Among roughly 350,000 clones listed, 11% were seen once. The study's findings and limits: Patients and controls would be equally affected if PCR favored shorter templates.

The chain has TRBV18 and TRBJ2-3; TRBD1 might be the D (6 bases). This TCR was sampled from a woman aged 25 to 39 in good health. Input material: naive CD4+ T cells from blood. Here the CDR3 reads CASSPRSGAPSTDTQYF. The CDR3 DNA reads TGTGCCAGCTCACCACGGTCAGGGGCTCCTAGCACAGATACGCAGTATTTT.